Listed below are T cell receptor beta chains from one sample, sequenced in a study of blood T cells in healthy people across ages. TCRdb reprocessed the 5' RACE reads with MiXCR, giving one entry per CDR3 protein. The table lists 1.5 million or so distinct CDR3 sequences, approximately 43% of them singletons. Sample: blood. The source is a woman younger than 35 in good health. Both conserved end residues are part of each CDR3. Each record gives: V gene, D gene, J gene, clone size, CDR3 protein, CDR3 DNA. A D gene is named only where the DNA matches it firmly. Clone size appears in some rows only: once, few, many, or a class for an expanded clone.

V: TRBV6-2/TRBV6-3
D: .
J: TRBJ1-5
size: .
CDR3: CASSQYRRNQPQHF
DNA: TGTGCCAGCAGTCAATACAGGAGGAATCAGCCCCAGCATTTT

V: TRBV27
D: .
J: TRBJ1-5
size: many
CDR3: CASSFTDQPQHF
DNA: TGTGCCAGCAGTTTCACCGATCAGCCCCAGCATTTT

V: TRBV20-1
D: .
J: TRBJ2-1
size: few
CDR3: CSARRLGSYNEQFF
DNA: TGCAGTGCTAGACGGCTAGGCTCCTACAATGAGCAGTTCTTC

V: TRBV7-8
D: TRBD1
J: TRBJ2-1
size: .
CDR3: CASSRQGWEQFF
DNA: TGTGCCAGCAGCCGACAGGGGTGGGAGCAGTTCTTC

V: TRBV6-6
D: TRBD1
J: TRBJ2-1
size: .
CDR3: CASTETGRGNEQFF
DNA: TGTGCCAGCACCGAGACAGGGAGAGGCAATGAGCAGTTCTTC

V: TRBV29-1
D: TRBD2
J: TRBJ2-1
size: few
CDR3: CSVEGRGGRYNEQFF
DNA: TGCAGCGTTGAAGGACGGGGGGGCCGCTACAATGAGCAGTTCTTC

V: TRBV27
D: .
J: TRBJ1-1
size: .
CDR3: CASSSPPIDKNTEAFF
DNA: TGTGCCAGCAGTTCACCTCCAATTGACAAGAACACTGAAGCTTTCTTT

V: TRBV6-1
D: .
J: TRBJ1-6
size: once
CDR3: CASSERGAASPESPLHF
DNA: TGTGCCAGCAGTGAACGGGGCGCAGCTTCCCCTGAATCACCCCTCCACTTT

V: TRBV14
D: .
J: TRBJ1-1
size: .
CDR3: CASSRRISGELTEAFF
DNA: TGTGCCAGCAGCCGGAGAATATCGGGCGAACTGACTGAAGCTTTCTTT

V: TRBV3-1
D: .
J: TRBJ2-1
size: .
CDR3: CASSQGGSFVTQFF
DNA: TGTGCCAGCAGCCAAGGGGGGAGCTTCGTGACCCAGTTCTTC

V: TRBV25-1
D: .
J: TRBJ2-7
size: many
CDR3: CASTNSYEQYF
DNA: TGTGCCAGCACCAACTCCTACGAGCAGTACTTC

V: TRBV29-1
D: TRBD1
J: TRBJ2-3
size: .
CDR3: CSVYQDRADTQYF
DNA: TGCAGCGTGTACCAAGACAGGGCAGATACGCAGTATTTT

V: TRBV15
D: .
J: TRBJ1-6
size: .
CDR3: CATSRDQWIYNSPPHF
DNA: TGTGCCACCAGCAGAGATCAGTGGATCTATAATTCACCCCCCCACTTT

V: TRBV7-2
D: .
J: TRBJ2-2
size: .
CDR3: CASSSSTGDDGELFF
DNA: TGTGCCAGCAGCTCCTCGACTGGGGATGACGGGGAGCTGTTTTTT

V: TRBV18
D: TRBD2
J: TRBJ2-1
size: few
CDR3: CASSPLIAGASIEQFF
DNA: TGTGCCAGCTCACCACTTATAGCGGGGGCCTCTATCGAGCAGTTCTTC

V: TRBV7-2
D: .
J: TRBJ1-3
size: .
CDR3: CASSFMGNTIYF
DNA: TGTGCCAGCAGCTTTATGGGAAACACCATATATTTT

V: TRBV7-2
D: .
J: TRBJ2-3
size: .
CDR3: CASSSHFTDTQYF
DNA: TGTGCCAGCAGCTCTCATTTCACAGATACGCAGTATTTT

V: TRBV12-3/TRBV12-4
D: .
J: TRBJ2-5
size: few
CDR3: CASSLEVEETQYF
DNA: TGTGCCAGCAGTTTAGAAGTAGAAGAGACCCAGTACTTC

V: TRBV12-3/TRBV12-4
D: TRBD2
J: TRBJ2-3
size: few
CDR3: CASSFSGRPTDTQYF
DNA: TGTGCCAGCAGTTTCAGCGGGAGGCCCACAGATACGCAGTATTTT

V: TRBV9
D: .
J: TRBJ2-7
size: .
CDR3: CASSVAPRGAGNEQYF
DNA: TGTGCCAGCAGCGTAGCCCCACGGGGGGCCGGGAATGAGCAGTACTTC

V: TRBV30
D: TRBD2
J: TRBJ2-5
size: few
CDR3: CAWYFSGGAKETQYF
DNA: TGTGCCTGGTATTTTAGCGGGGGGGCCAAAGAGACCCAGTACTTC

V: TRBV4-1
D: .
J: TRBJ1-5
size: .
CDR3: CASSQGIISQPQHF
DNA: TGCGCCAGCAGCCAAGGGATTATCAGTCAGCCCCAGCATTTT

V: TRBV7-9
D: TRBD1
J: TRBJ2-7
size: .
CDR3: CASSWDRGSSYNEQYF
DNA: TGTGCCAGCAGTTGGGACAGGGGAAGCTCCTACAATGAGCAGTACTTC

V: TRBV9
D: .
J: TRBJ2-1
size: .
CDR3: CASSVVAGHNEQFF
DNA: TGTGCCAGCAGCGTAGTTGCGGGGCACAATGAGCAGTTCTTC

V: TRBV20-1
D: .
J: TRBJ2-3
size: .
CDR3: CSARTFGSGTDTQYF
DNA: TGCAGTGCTAGGACGTTCGGGAGTGGCACAGATACGCAGTATTTT

V: TRBV5-1
D: .
J: TRBJ2-1
size: few
CDR3: CASSLDGNSYNEQFF
DNA: TGCGCCAGCAGCTTGGACGGCAACTCCTACAATGAGCAGTTCTTC

V: TRBV12-3/TRBV12-4
D: .
J: TRBJ2-1
size: few
CDR3: CASSLAGPGNEQFF
DNA: TGTGCCAGCAGTTTGGCGGGTCCCGGGAATGAGCAGTTCTTC

V: TRBV20-1
D: .
J: TRBJ2-1
size: few
CDR3: CSAMSGGRGNEQFF
DNA: TGCAGTGCTATGTCGGGGGGCCGGGGGAATGAGCAGTTCTTC

V: TRBV27
D: .
J: TRBJ2-4
size: .
CDR3: CASSSQVAKNSQYF
DNA: TGTGCCAGCAGTTCACAGGTAGCCAAAAACAGTCAGTACTTC

V: TRBV7-2
D: TRBD2
J: TRBJ2-1
size: .
CDR3: CASSSDWGGLREQFF
DNA: TGTGCCAGCAGCTCCGATTGGGGAGGGCTACGGGAGCAGTTCTTC

V: TRBV27
D: TRBD1
J: TRBJ1-1
size: .
CDR3: CASRNTGVERNTEAFF
DNA: TGTGCCAGCAGGAACACAGGGGTAGAGAGAAACACTGAAGCTTTCTTT

V: TRBV7-2
D: .
J: TRBJ2-6
size: few
CDR3: CASSFLSAGANVLTF
DNA: TGTGCCAGCAGCTTTCTCTCCGCCGGGGCCAACGTCCTGACTTTC